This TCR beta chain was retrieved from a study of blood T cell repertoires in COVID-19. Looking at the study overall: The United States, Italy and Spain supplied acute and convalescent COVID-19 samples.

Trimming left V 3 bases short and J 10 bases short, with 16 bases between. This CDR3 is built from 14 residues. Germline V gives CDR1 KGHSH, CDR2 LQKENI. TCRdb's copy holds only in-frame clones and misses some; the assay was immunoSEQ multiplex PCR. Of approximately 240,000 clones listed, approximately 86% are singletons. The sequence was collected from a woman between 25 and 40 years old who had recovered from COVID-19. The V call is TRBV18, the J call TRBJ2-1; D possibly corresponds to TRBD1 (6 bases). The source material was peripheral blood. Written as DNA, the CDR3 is TGTGCCAGCTCACCCGCTACAGGGATCCGGGAGCAGTTCTTC. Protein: CASSPATGIREQFF.